This T cell receptor (beta chain) was observed in a study of post-analysis software for immune sequencing data. Study-wide context: Relapsing-remitting, secondary progressive and progressive-relapsing multiple sclerosis courses were included. General study findings and limits: Included in a set of four or five TRBV segments more frequent in patients than controls were TRBV5-6, TRBV5-1 and TRBV20-1. Normalized Chao1 diversity in multiple sclerosis patients fell significantly below that of controls.

This CDR3 has 16 residues. After removal of 4 bases from V and 3 bases from J, the junction contained 12 bases not matched to a gene. Germline V CDR1 and CDR2: SQVTM, ANQGSEA. Unique molecular identifiers featured in each of the TCR beta cDNA libraries. Input of roughly 0.95 to 10 million T cells yielded roughly 0.5 million cDNA molecules. TCRdb ran MiXCR on the PCR reads and lists one entry per CDR3 protein. Of hundreds of thousands of distinct CDR3 sequences in the sample, approximately 60% were seen once. In regard to this clonotype: The antigen remains undetermined.

The chain is built from TRBV29-1 and TRBJ1-1, with TRBD1 identical over 9 bases. Sequenced sample: blood. The source of this sequence is a girl aged 2 to 10 with multiple sclerosis. CDR3 coding DNA: TGCAGCGTTGGGCCGGGACAGGGCATAGGGTACACTGAAGCTTTCTTT. Translation: CSVGPGQGIGYTEAFF.